A selection of T cell receptor beta chains follows, all from one sample in a study of blood T cell repertoires in COVID-19. Assay used: immunoSEQ multiplex PCR; TCRdb lists only in-frame clones, some missing. The table includes some 370,000 clones, about 89% detected once. Material: peripheral blood. These receptors came from a man between 40 and 49 years old with acute or convalescent COVID-19. Both conserved end residues are part of each CDR3. The D gene is left open where the match is weak. Only part of the rows carry a size: once, few, many, or a class if the clone is expanded.

v_call: TRBV25-1; clone_size: once; d_call: NA; j_call: TRBJ1-2; cdr3_aa: CASSDTAPRDGYTF; cdr3_nt: TGTGCCAGCAGTGATACTGCCCCGCGGGATGGCTACACCTTC
v_call: TRBV28; clone_size: NA; d_call: TRBD1; j_call: TRBJ1-2; cdr3_aa: CASRVGQEYTSNYGYTF; cdr3_nt: TGTGCCAGCAGGGTAGGACAGGAATATACTTCTAACTATGGCTACACCTTC
v_call: TRBV19; clone_size: once; d_call: NA; j_call: TRBJ2-7; cdr3_aa: CASRTGPAGERQYF; cdr3_nt: TGTGCCAGTAGGACTGGACCCGCGGGTGAACGACAGTACTTC
v_call: TRBV5-1; clone_size: NA; d_call: NA; j_call: TRBJ1-3; cdr3_aa: CASSLAGSNSGNTIYF; cdr3_nt: TGCGCCAGCAGCTTGGCTGGGAGCAACTCTGGAAACACCATATATTTT
v_call: TRBV9; clone_size: NA; d_call: NA; j_call: TRBJ2-7; cdr3_aa: CASSALGRAGIEQYF; cdr3_nt: TGTGCCAGCAGCGCCCTCGGGCGGGCGGGAATCGAGCAGTACTTC
v_call: TRBV2; clone_size: NA; d_call: NA; j_call: TRBJ1-2; cdr3_aa: CASSPYKQKGYGYTF; cdr3_nt: TGTGCCAGCAGTCCCTATAAACAGAAAGGCTATGGCTACACCTTC
v_call: TRBV28; clone_size: NA; d_call: NA; j_call: TRBJ1-2; cdr3_aa: CAGFGGDYGYTF; cdr3_nt: TGTGCCGGATTCGGGGGGGACTATGGCTACACCTTC
v_call: TRBV19; clone_size: NA; d_call: TRBD2; j_call: TRBJ2-5; cdr3_aa: CASSGGLAGVETQYF; cdr3_nt: TGTGCCAGTAGTGGAGGACTAGCGGGAGTAGAGACCCAGTACTTC
v_call: TRBV29-1; clone_size: NA; d_call: NA; j_call: TRBJ2-3; cdr3_aa: CSVENFGTDTQYF; cdr3_nt: TGCAGCGTTGAAAACTTTGGCACAGATACGCAGTATTTT
v_call: TRBV3-1/TRBV3-2; clone_size: NA; d_call: NA; j_call: TRBJ1-1; cdr3_aa: CASSQDPVRWNTEAFF; cdr3_nt: TGTGCCAGCAGCCAAGACCCTGTGCGGTGGAACACTGAAGCTTTCTTT
v_call: TRBV7-9; clone_size: NA; d_call: NA; j_call: TRBJ2-5; cdr3_aa: CASSLVGNQETQYF; cdr3_nt: TGTGCCAGCAGCTTAGTCGGGAACCAAGAGACCCAGTACTTC
v_call: TRBV28; clone_size: NA; d_call: TRBD1; j_call: TRBJ2-1; cdr3_aa: CASSFLEDRTNNEQFF; cdr3_nt: TGTGCCAGCAGTTTTCTAGAGGACAGGACGAACAATGAGCAGTTCTTC
v_call: TRBV14; clone_size: few; d_call: NA; j_call: TRBJ1-1; cdr3_aa: CASSQRRNTEAFF; cdr3_nt: TGTGCCAGCAGTCAGCGTCGGAACACTGAAGCTTTCTTT
v_call: TRBV5-5; clone_size: NA; d_call: NA; j_call: TRBJ1-4; cdr3_aa: CASSPPRRGAYEKLFF; cdr3_nt: TGTGCCAGCAGCCCACCCCGGAGGGGCGCTTATGAAAAACTGTTTTTT
v_call: TRBV6-6; clone_size: NA; d_call: NA; j_call: TRBJ2-7; cdr3_aa: CASRDSGFYEQYF; cdr3_nt: TGTGCCAGCCGGGACTCAGGGTTTTACGAGCAGTACTTC
v_call: TRBV5-6; clone_size: many; d_call: NA; j_call: TRBJ1-6; cdr3_aa: CASSFDNNSPLHF; cdr3_nt: TGTGCCAGCAGCTTTGACAATAATTCACCCCTCCACTTT
v_call: TRBV6-6; clone_size: NA; d_call: NA; j_call: TRBJ1-2; cdr3_aa: CASSYTGEPNYGYTF; cdr3_nt: TGTGCCAGCAGTTACACCGGGGAACCTAACTATGGCTACACCTTC
v_call: TRBV7-9; clone_size: NA; d_call: NA; j_call: TRBJ2-2; cdr3_aa: CASSPVGFLNTGELFF; cdr3_nt: TGTGCCAGCAGCCCAGTTGGTTTTTTGAACACCGGGGAGCTGTTTTTT
v_call: TRBV3-1/TRBV3-2; clone_size: NA; d_call: TRBD1; j_call: TRBJ1-1; cdr3_aa: CASSDGTGAPSEAFF; cdr3_nt: TGTGCCAGCAGCGATGGAACAGGGGCCCCATCCGAAGCTTTCTTT
v_call: TRBV29-1; clone_size: NA; d_call: NA; j_call: TRBJ1-5; cdr3_aa: CSVEDHGGGGQPQHF; cdr3_nt: TGCAGCGTTGAAGATCATGGGGGGGGCGGTCAGCCCCAGCATTTT
v_call: TRBV18; clone_size: NA; d_call: TRBD1; j_call: TRBJ1-5; cdr3_aa: CASSRTRDRVQPQHF; cdr3_nt: TGTGCCAGCTCACGAACCCGGGACAGGGTCCAGCCCCAGCATTTT
v_call: TRBV6-2/TRBV6-3; clone_size: NA; d_call: TRBD1; j_call: TRBJ2-7; cdr3_aa: CASSYRQGQGVYSYEQYF; cdr3_nt: TGTGCCAGCAGTTACCGTCAGGGACAGGGGGTATACTCCTACGAGCAGTACTTC
v_call: TRBV24-1; clone_size: NA; d_call: NA; j_call: TRBJ1-5; cdr3_aa: CATAKGGGGNQPQHF; cdr3_nt: TGTGCCACCGCTAAAGGAGGTGGGGGCAATCAGCCCCAGCATTTT
v_call: TRBV4-2; clone_size: once; d_call: NA; j_call: TRBJ1-2; cdr3_aa: CASSQELGGLDYGYTF; cdr3_nt: TGTGCCAGCAGCCAAGAATTGGGGGGTTTAGACTATGGCTACACCTTC
v_call: TRBV5-5; clone_size: NA; d_call: NA; j_call: TRBJ2-1; cdr3_aa: CASSLAAGSFGNEQFF; cdr3_nt: TGTGCCAGCAGCTTGGCGGCGGGAAGTTTTGGTAATGAGCAGTTCTTC
v_call: TRBV6-5; clone_size: NA; d_call: NA; j_call: TRBJ2-5; cdr3_aa: CATKRGGETQYF; cdr3_nt: TGTGCCACCAAAAGGGGTGGAGAGACCCAGTACTTC
v_call: TRBV6-2/TRBV6-3; clone_size: NA; d_call: TRBD2; j_call: TRBJ2-7; cdr3_aa: CASSPLSGTLYEQYF; cdr3_nt: TGTGCCAGCAGCCCTTTAAGCGGGACTCTCTACGAGCAGTACTTC
v_call: TRBV19; clone_size: NA; d_call: NA; j_call: TRBJ1-2; cdr3_aa: CASSRGEGVYGYTF; cdr3_nt: TGTGCCAGTAGTCGCGGCGAGGGGGTCTATGGCTACACCTTC
v_call: TRBV28; clone_size: NA; d_call: NA; j_call: TRBJ1-5; cdr3_aa: CASRPTGGHQPQHF; cdr3_nt: TGTGCCAGCAGGCCTACCGGAGGGCATCAGCCCCAGCATTTT
v_call: TRBV27; clone_size: NA; d_call: NA; j_call: TRBJ1-5; cdr3_aa: CASSRSRDSNQPQHF; cdr3_nt: TGTGCCAGCAGTAGAAGCAGGGATAGCAATCAGCCCCAGCATTTT
v_call: TRBV9; clone_size: once; d_call: NA; j_call: TRBJ1-4; cdr3_aa: CASSPGFATNEKLFF; cdr3_nt: TGTGCCAGCAGCCCAGGGTTTGCAACTAATGAAAAACTGTTTTTT
v_call: TRBV28; clone_size: NA; d_call: TRBD1; j_call: TRBJ1-2; cdr3_aa: CASSFGQGSYGYTF; cdr3_nt: TGTGCCAGCAGTTTTGGACAGGGGAGCTATGGCTACACCTTC
v_call: TRBV6-5; clone_size: NA; d_call: NA; j_call: TRBJ2-7; cdr3_aa: CASSYRRGSSYEQYF; cdr3_nt: TGTGCCAGCAGTTACCGGCGGGGATCCTCCTACGAGCAGTACTTC
v_call: TRBV11-2; clone_size: NA; d_call: TRBD1; j_call: TRBJ2-6; cdr3_aa: CASSTPTGDDRAGANVLTF; cdr3_nt: TGTGCCAGCAGCACCCCAACTGGGGACGACAGGGCTGGGGCCAACGTCCTGACTTTC
v_call: TRBV5-1; clone_size: NA; d_call: NA; j_call: TRBJ1-1; cdr3_aa: CASSFIHAGENTEAFF; cdr3_nt: TGCGCCAGCAGCTTTATACACGCAGGGGAGAACACTGAAGCTTTCTTT
v_call: TRBV5-1; clone_size: few; d_call: NA; j_call: TRBJ1-1; cdr3_aa: CASSLRGRDTEAFF; cdr3_nt: TGCGCCAGCAGCTTGAGGGGGAGGGACACTGAAGCTTTCTTT
v_call: TRBV25-1; clone_size: NA; d_call: TRBD2; j_call: TRBJ2-5; cdr3_aa: CASSVWTRQETQYF; cdr3_nt: TGTGCCAGCAGTGTGTGGACTAGACAAGAGACCCAGTACTTC
v_call: TRBV10-2; clone_size: NA; d_call: NA; j_call: TRBJ1-1; cdr3_aa: CASSLLDSNTEAFF; cdr3_nt: TGCGCCAGCAGCCTCCTGGACAGCAACACTGAAGCTTTCTTT
v_call: TRBV4-2; clone_size: NA; d_call: TRBD1; j_call: TRBJ1-2; cdr3_aa: CASSQKGTGNGYTF; cdr3_nt: TGTGCCAGCAGCCAAAAGGGGACAGGGAATGGCTACACCTTC
v_call: TRBV21-1; clone_size: NA; d_call: NA; j_call: TRBJ2-7; cdr3_aa: CASSRTQGYTKCPYEQYF; cdr3_nt: TGTGCCAGCAGCAGAACACAGGGTTACACTAAATGCCCCTACGAGCAGTACTTC
v_call: TRBV5-4; clone_size: NA; d_call: TRBD2; j_call: TRBJ2-1; cdr3_aa: CASSLGRGDDEQFF; cdr3_nt: TGTGCCAGCAGCTTGGGGCGGGGGGATGATGAGCAGTTCTTC
v_call: TRBV29-1; clone_size: few; d_call: TRBD2; j_call: TRBJ2-1; cdr3_aa: CSVARGGNYEQFF; cdr3_nt: TGCAGCGTTGCGCGGGGGGGCAACTATGAGCAGTTCTTC
v_call: TRBV6-5; clone_size: NA; d_call: NA; j_call: TRBJ2-7; cdr3_aa: CASSWGPGRLYEQYF; cdr3_nt: TGTGCCAGCAGTTGGGGGCCGGGTCGTCTCTACGAGCAGTACTTC
v_call: TRBV9; clone_size: NA; d_call: NA; j_call: TRBJ2-2; cdr3_aa: CASSPMGGSGELFF; cdr3_nt: TGTGCCAGCAGCCCCATGGGGGGTTCCGGGGAGCTGTTTTTT
v_call: TRBV9; clone_size: NA; d_call: TRBD1; j_call: TRBJ2-7; cdr3_aa: CASSAQPGGLGEQYF; cdr3_nt: TGTGCCAGCAGCGCCCAACCAGGGGGCTTGGGCGAGCAGTACTTC
v_call: TRBV4-3; clone_size: NA; d_call: NA; j_call: TRBJ1-2; cdr3_aa: CASSQDRGHMGYTF; cdr3_nt: TGCGCCAGCAGCCAAGATCGAGGGCATATGGGCTACACCTTC
v_call: TRBV5-1; clone_size: NA; d_call: TRBD1; j_call: TRBJ2-1; cdr3_aa: CASSSGTGFNEQFF; cdr3_nt: TGCGCCAGCAGCTCCGGGACAGGCTTCAATGAGCAGTTCTTC
v_call: TRBV15; clone_size: NA; d_call: TRBD1; j_call: TRBJ1-1; cdr3_aa: CATSRIQGTEAFF; cdr3_nt: TGTGCCACCAGCAGAATACAGGGGACTGAAGCTTTCTTT